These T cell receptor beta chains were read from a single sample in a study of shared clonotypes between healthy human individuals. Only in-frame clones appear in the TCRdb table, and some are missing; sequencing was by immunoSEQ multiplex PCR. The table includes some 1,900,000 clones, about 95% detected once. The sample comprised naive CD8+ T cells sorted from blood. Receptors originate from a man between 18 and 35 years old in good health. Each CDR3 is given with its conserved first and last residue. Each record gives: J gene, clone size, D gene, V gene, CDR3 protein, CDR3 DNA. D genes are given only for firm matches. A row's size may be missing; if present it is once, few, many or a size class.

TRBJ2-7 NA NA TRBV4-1 CASSQEYSASYEQYF TGCGCCAGCAGCCAAGAATACAGTGCATCCTACGAGCAGTACTTC
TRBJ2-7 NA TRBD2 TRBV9 CASSVGLAGSYEQYF TGTGCCAGCAGCGTAGGTCTAGCGGGCTCCTACGAGCAGTACTTC
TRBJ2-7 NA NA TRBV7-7 CASSAGTSYEQYF TGTGCTAGCAGCGCCGGGACCTCCTACGAGCAGTACTTC
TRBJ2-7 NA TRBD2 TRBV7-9 CASSPRLAGTLYEQYF TGTGCCAGCAGCCCTCGACTAGCGGGGACTTTATACGAGCAGTACTTC
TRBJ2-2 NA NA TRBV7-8 CASSLWQGTGELFF TGTGCCAGCAGCTTATGGCAGGGGACCGGGGAGCTGTTTTTT
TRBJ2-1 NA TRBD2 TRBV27 CASRPGLAYNEQFF TGTGCCAGCAGACCGGGACTAGCCTACAATGAGCAGTTCTTC
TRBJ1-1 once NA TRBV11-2 CASSLLSSGTEAFF TGTGCCAGCAGCTTATTGTCGTCGGGCACTGAAGCTTTCTTT
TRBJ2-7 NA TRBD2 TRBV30 CAGSGRSSYEQYF TGTGCCGGTAGCGGGCGGAGCTCCTACGAGCAGTACTTC
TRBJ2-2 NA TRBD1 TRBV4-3 CASSGGQGGTGELFF TGCGCCAGCAGCGGAGGACAGGGAGGAACCGGGGAGCTGTTTTTT
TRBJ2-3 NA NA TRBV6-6 CASSYVPAEHTDTQYF TGTGCCAGCAGTTACGTCCCAGCGGAACACACAGATACGCAGTATTTT
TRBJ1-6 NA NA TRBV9 CASSDPGAPHTYSPLHF TGTGCCAGCAGCGACCCAGGGGCCCCTCATACGTATTCACCCCTCCACTTT
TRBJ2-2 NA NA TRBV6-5 CASSYWDGGELFF TGTGCCAGCAGTTACTGGGACGGTGGGGAGCTGTTTTTT
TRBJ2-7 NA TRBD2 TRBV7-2 CAISGGLAGVRTYEQYF TGTGCCATCTCGGGGGGACTAGCGGGAGTACGCACCTACGAGCAGTACTTC
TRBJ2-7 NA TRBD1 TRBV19 CASSIGPDRDYEQYF TGTGCCAGTAGTATAGGTCCGGACAGGGACTACGAGCAGTACTTC
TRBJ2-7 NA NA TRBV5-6 CASSFWSGTYEQYF TGTGCCAGCAGCTTTTGGTCTGGAACCTACGAGCAGTACTTC
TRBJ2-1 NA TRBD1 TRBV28 CASSYLTGWNEQFF TGTGCCAGCAGTTACTTGACAGGGTGGAATGAGCAGTTCTTC
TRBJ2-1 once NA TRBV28 CASSLVGGPALATYNEQFF TGTGCCAGCAGTTTGGTCGGGGGGCCGGCCCTAGCTACCTACAATGAGCAGTTCTTC
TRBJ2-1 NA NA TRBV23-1 CALRGSYNEQFF TGCGCCCTCCGGGGATCCTACAATGAGCAGTTCTTC
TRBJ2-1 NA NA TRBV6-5 CASSYSQLDNEQFF TGTGCCAGCAGTTACTCTCAGTTAGACAATGAGCAGTTCTTC
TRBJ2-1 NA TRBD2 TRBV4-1 CASSQTSGRGNEQFF TGCGCCAGCAGCCAAACTAGCGGGAGGGGCAATGAGCAGTTCTTC
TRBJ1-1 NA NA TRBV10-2 CASCIRGGTEAFF TGCGCCAGCTGCATACGGGGTGGCACTGAAGCTTTCTTT
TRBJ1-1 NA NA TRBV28 CASSEQDLNTEAFF TGTGCCAGCAGTGAACAGGACCTGAACACTGAAGCTTTCTTT
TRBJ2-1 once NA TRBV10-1 CASSEASSYNEQFF TGCGCCAGCAGTGAGGCGAGCTCCTACAATGAGCAGTTCTTC
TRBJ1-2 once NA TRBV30 CAWSESYGYTF TGTGCCTGGAGTGAAAGCTATGGCTACACCTTC
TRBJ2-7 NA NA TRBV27 CASSLSSGERTYEQYF TGTGCCAGCAGTTTATCCTCCGGGGAAAGGACCTACGAGCAGTACTTC
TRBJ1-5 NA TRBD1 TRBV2 CASSDPTGFSNQPQHF TGTGCCAGCAGCGACCCGACAGGGTTCAGCAATCAGCCCCAGCATTTT
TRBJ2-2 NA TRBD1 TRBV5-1 CASSLRTGVKAGELFF TGCGCCAGCAGTCTTCGGACAGGGGTTAAGGCCGGGGAGCTGTTTTTT
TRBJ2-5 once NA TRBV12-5 CASGPPLTRRETQYF TGTGCTAGTGGACCCCCGCTGACTAGGAGGGAGACCCAGTACTTC
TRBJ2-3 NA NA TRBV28 CASSFGWDTQYF TGTGCCAGCAGTTTTGGATGGGACACGCAGTATTTT
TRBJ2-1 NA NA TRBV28 CASSSPEGGHYNEQFF TGTGCCAGCAGTTCACCAGAGGGAGGTCACTACAATGAGCAGTTCTTC
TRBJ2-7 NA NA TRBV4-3 CASSPRGIGAREQYF TGCGCCAGCAGCCCGAGGGGAATAGGGGCCCGGGAGCAGTACTTC
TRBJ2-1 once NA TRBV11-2 CASSQGYNEQFF TGTGCCAGCAGCCAGGGGTACAATGAGCAGTTCTTC
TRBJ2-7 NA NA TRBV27 CASSLGLAYEQYF TGTGCCAGCAGTTTGGGGTTGGCCTACGAGCAGTACTTC
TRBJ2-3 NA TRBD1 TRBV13 CASSTTGGRTDTQYF TGTGCCAGCAGCACCACAGGGGGTAGGACAGATACGCAGTATTTT
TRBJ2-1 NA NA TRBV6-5 CASSFSGEQFF TGTGCCAGCAGCTTTAGTGGCGAGCAGTTCTTC
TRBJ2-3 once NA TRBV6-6 CASSIGPDTQYF TGTGCCAGCAGTATAGGACCGGATACGCAGTATTTT
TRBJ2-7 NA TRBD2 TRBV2 CASSEILAGELYEQYF TGTGCCAGCAGTGAGATCCTAGCGGGGGAGTTGTACGAGCAGTACTTC
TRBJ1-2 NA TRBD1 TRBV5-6 CASSSDRTNYGYTF TGTGCCAGCAGCTCGGACAGGACTAACTATGGCTACACCTTC
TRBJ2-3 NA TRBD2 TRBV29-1 CSVEIAGVQYF TGCAGCGTTGAGATAGCGGGAGTACAGTATTTT
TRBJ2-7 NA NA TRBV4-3 CASSQQPGPSSYEQYF TGCGCCAGCAGCCAGCAACCCGGGCCGAGCTCCTACGAGCAGTACTTC
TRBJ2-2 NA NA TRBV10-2 CASRASGAGELFF TGCGCCAGCAGGGCTAGTGGAGCCGGGGAGCTGTTTTTT